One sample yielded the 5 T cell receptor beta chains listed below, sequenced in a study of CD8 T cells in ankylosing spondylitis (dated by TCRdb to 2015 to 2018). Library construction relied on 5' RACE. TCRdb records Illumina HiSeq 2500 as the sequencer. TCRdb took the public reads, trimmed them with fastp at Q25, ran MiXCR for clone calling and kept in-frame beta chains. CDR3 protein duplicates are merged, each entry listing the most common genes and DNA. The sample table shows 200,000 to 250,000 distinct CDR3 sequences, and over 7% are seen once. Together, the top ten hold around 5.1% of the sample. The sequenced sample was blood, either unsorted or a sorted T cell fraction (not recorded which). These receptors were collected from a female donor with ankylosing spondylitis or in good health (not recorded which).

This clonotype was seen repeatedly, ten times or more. DNA of the CDR3: TGTGCCGTCGGGACAGAGACCCAGTACTTC. Translation gives CAVGTETQYF. This chain uses TRBV7-9 with TRBJ2-5; D possibly uses TRBD1 or TRBD2 (5 bases each). The CDR3 consists of 10 residues. V lost 11 bases, J lost 4 bases, and 8 bases lay in between. CDR1 is SEHNR and CDR2 is FQNEAQ in the germline V gene (reference sequence).

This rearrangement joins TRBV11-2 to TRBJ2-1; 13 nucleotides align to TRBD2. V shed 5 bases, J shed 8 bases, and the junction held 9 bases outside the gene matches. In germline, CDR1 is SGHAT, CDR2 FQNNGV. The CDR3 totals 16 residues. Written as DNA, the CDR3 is TGTGCCAGCAGCCACCGGACTAGCGGGAGAGACTATGAGCAGTTCTTC. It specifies CASSHRTSGRDYEQFF.

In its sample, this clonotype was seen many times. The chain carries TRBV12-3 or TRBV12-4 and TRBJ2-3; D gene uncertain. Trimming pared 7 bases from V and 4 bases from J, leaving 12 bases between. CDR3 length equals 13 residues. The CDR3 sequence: CASTNSRADTQYF. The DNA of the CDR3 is TGTGCCAGCACTAACTCTCGGGCAGATACGCAGTATTTT.

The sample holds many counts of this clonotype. The CDR3 spells CASSTRDRAYNEQFF. CDR3 in DNA: TGTGCCAGCAGTACGCGGGACAGGGCGTACAATGAGCAGTTCTTC. The chain uses TRBV6-2 or TRBV6-3 and TRBJ2-1, with 9 bases matching TRBD1. The V segment lost 5 bases and the J segment 4 bases; nucleotides outside the gene matches: 6. The CDR3 spans 15 residues. Germline-derived CDR1 and CDR2 are MNHEY and SVGEGT.

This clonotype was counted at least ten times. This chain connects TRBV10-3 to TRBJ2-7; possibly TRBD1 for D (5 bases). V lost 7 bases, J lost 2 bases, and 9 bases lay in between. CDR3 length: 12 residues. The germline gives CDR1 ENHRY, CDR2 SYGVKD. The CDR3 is CAIIFRAYEQYF. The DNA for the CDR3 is TGTGCCATCATTTTCAGGGCCTACGAGCAGTACTTC.